This entry features one T cell receptor beta chain sequence. Its antigen is still unknown. The sample belongs to a study of CD8 T cells in Susac syndrome. TCR beta from blood CD8+ and CD4+ T cells was sequenced. CD8+ and CD4+ T cells were negatively isolated; TEMRA cells were FACS-enriched. Random hexamers served to reverse transcribe roughly 0.5 to 1 ug RNA. TCRdb processed the immunoSEQ multiplex PCR reads anew with MiXCR; each CDR3 protein has one entry. The data contain under 200,000 distinct CDR3 sequences, roughly 94% of them seen just once; the ten biggest clones take up 0.08% to 0.11%. Study-wide results and caveats: The study admitted that it had a relatively small number of individuals in its TCR sequencing and HLA analysis.

The TCR originated in a human donor in good health. Material: CD4+ T cells from PBMCs.

CDR3 sequence: CASSQGTLTTDTQYF. The CDR3 coding sequence is TGTGCCAGCAGCCAGGGGACGCTCACAACAGATACGCAGTATTTT. V gene TRBV14 combines with J gene TRBJ2-3; D is tentatively TRBD1 or TRBD2 (5 bases each). The CDR3 extends over 15 amino acids. Trimming pared 3 bases from V and 3 bases from J, leaving 13 bases between. CDR1 and CDR2 (germline): SGHDN, FVKESK.